Below, 21 T cell receptor beta chains from the same sample are listed, as sequenced in a study of T cell clones after liver transplantation. Repertoires were generated with immunoSEQ multiplex PCR, while TCRdb's copy carries only in-frame clones and drops some. The repertoire includes approximately 12,000 clones, roughly 74% of them detected once, and around a third sits in the top ten. The specimen comprised CD8+ T cells from blood, sampled at the 22-month timepoint. The receptors were sampled from a human patient who received a liver transplant. The graft donor may be the source of some T cells.

CDR3 nucleotide sequence: TGTGCCAGCAGCTTCCCTGAGGGGAGGACTGAAGCTTTCTTT. Protein product: CASSFPEGRTEAFF. The rearrangement uses TRBV11-2 and TRBJ1-1; a possible D gene is TRBD1 (5 bases). V shed 3 bases and J shed 5 bases, with 13 bases lying between them. The CDR3 extends over 14 amino acids. Germline CDR1 SGHAT, CDR2 FQNNGV.

The chain has TRBV11-3 and TRBJ2-1; the D call may be TRBD1 or TRBD2 (6 bases each). Trimming took off 5 bases at V and 6 bases at J, with 17 bases between the two ends. Germline V gene lookup returns CDR1 SGHNT and CDR2 YENEEA. CDR3 length equals 15 residues. CDR3 bases: TGTGCCAGCAGCGTCTCCGGGGGCAGGACCAATGAGCAGTTCTTC. Translating it yields CASSVSGGRTNEQFF. Using reference TRBV11-3 and TRBJ2-1 for the parts outside the CDR3, the full variable domain is EAGVVQSPRYKIIEKKQPVAFWCNPISGHNTLYWYLQNLGQGPELLIRYENEEAVDDSQLPKDRFSAERLKGVDSTLKIQPAELGDSAVYLCASSVSGGRTNEQFFGPGTRLTVL.

The J gene is TRBJ1-2, the V gene TRBV11-3; D gene uncertain. Trimming stripped 0 bases from V and 6 bases from J, with 5 bases between. Germline V gene data show CDR1 as SGHNT and CDR2 as YENEEA. The CDR3 contains 12 residues. CDR3 sequence: CASSLDGHGYTF. The CDR3 DNA reads TGTGCCAGCAGCTTAGACGGCCATGGCTACACCTTC.

V is TRBV7-9 and J is TRBJ2-7; D possibly corresponds to TRBD2 (6 bases). Per the germline V gene, CDR1 is SEHNR and CDR2 is FQNEAQ (reference sequence). V lost 5 bases to trimming and J lost 6 bases, with 17 bases between them. The CDR3 covers 14 residues. CDR3 nucleotide sequence: TGTGCCAGCAGCACCAGACTAGATCAAGGCGAGCAGTACTTC. Encoded protein: CASSTRLDQGEQYF.

The CDR3 nucleotides are TGTGCCAGCAGTCGGACTAGCGGGAGATCCAATGAGCAGTTCTTC. Encoded protein: CASSRTSGRSNEQFF. The rearrangement links TRBV2 to TRBJ2-1, with 13 bases aligning to TRBD2. Germline trimming cut 5 bases from V and 6 bases from J; bases unmatched to any gene: 4. CDR1 is SNHLY and CDR2 is FYNNEI in the germline V gene. The CDR3 covers 15 residues.

The chain links TRBV10-3 to TRBJ2-3; D is undetermined. Germline V gene sequence: CDR1 ENHRY, CDR2 SYGVKD. The CDR3 runs 12 residues. The V gene lost 6 bases and the J gene lost 6 bases, with 10 bases spanning the gap. The CDR3 nucleotides read TGTGCCATCAGACATGGCCAGGATACGCAGTATTTT. This sequence encodes CAIRHGQDTQYF.

This clone was counted between two and nine times. This chain connects TRBV10-3 to TRBJ2-7; perhaps TRBD1 as D (6 bases). Germline V gene data show CDR1 as ENHRY and CDR2 as SYGVKD. The CDR3 sequence is 13 residues long. V lost 4 bases, J lost 6 bases, and 13 bases lay in between. As DNA, the CDR3 is TGTGCCATCAGTGGGCAGGGGATGTCCGAGCAGTACTTC. Protein product: CAISGQGMSEQYF.

V usage is TRBV6-5 and J usage is TRBJ2-1; no firm D call. Germline values: CDR1 MNHEY, CDR2 SVGAGI. The CDR3 extends over 9 amino acids. Trimming left V 8 bases short and J 9 bases short, with 5 bases between. CDR3 sequence (DNA): TGTGCCAGCGGACGTGAGCAGTTCTTC. This codes for CASGREQFF.

CDR3 nucleotide sequence: TGCGCCAGCAGCCAAGTAGGGATTCCGAACACTGAAGCTTTCTTT. It codes for CASSQVGIPNTEAFF. The rearrangement joins TRBV4-3 to TRBJ1-1; no reliable D call. CDR3 length: 15 residues. Germline values: CDR1 LGHNA, CDR2 YSLEER. V was clipped by 1 base and J by 1 base, with 10 bases between them.

CDR3 nucleotides: TGTGCCAGTTCAGAAGGGGAGGGTCAGCCCCAGCATTTT. Protein: CASSEGEGQPQHF. The rearrangement joins TRBV25-1 to TRBJ1-5, with D perhaps matching TRBD1 (5 bases). Trimming removed 9 bases at V and 6 bases at J, with 15 bases between. Per germline, CDR1 MGHDK and CDR2 SYGVNS. The CDR3 length is 13 residues.

V and J are TRBV6-4 and TRBJ2-3, with 9 positions matching TRBD1. The CDR3 covers 17 residues. The ends lost 0 bases at V and 2 bases at J; junction bases unmatched: 6. Looked up from germline, CDR1 is MRHNA and CDR2 is SNTAGT. The CDR3: CASSDSGTGLDTDTQYF. The CDR3 DNA reads TGTGCCAGCAGTGACTCGGGGACAGGGCTTGACACAGATACGCAGTATTTT.

This rearrangement joins TRBV28 to TRBJ2-1; 7 bases line up with TRBD1. The CDR3 contains 14 residues. The germline gives CDR1 MDHEN, CDR2 SYDVKM. Germline trimming cut 8 bases from V and 7 bases from J; bases unmatched to any gene: 11. CDR3 coding DNA: TGTGCCAGCCAAAACCCACAGGGGTGGAATGAGCAGTTCTTC. It specifies CASQNPQGWNEQFF. Based on the CDR3 plus reference TRBV28 and TRBJ2-1, the full variable domain is DVKVTQSSRYLVKRTGEKVFLECVQDMDHENMFWYRQDPGLGLRLIYFSYDVKMKEKGDIPEGYSVSREKKERFSLILESASTNQTSMYLCASQNPQGWNEQFFGPGTRLTVL.

This clone was seen repeatedly, ten times or more. This chain connects TRBV5-4 to TRBJ2-5; D tentatively reads TRBD1 or TRBD2 (5 bases each). The CDR3 is 16 residues long. Trimming took off 0 bases at V and 0 bases at J, with 12 bases between the two ends. CDR1 and CDR2 from the germline V gene are SGHNT and YYREEE (reference sequence). CDR3 in amino acids: CASSLVGGRDQETQYF. DNA for the CDR3: TGTGCCAGCAGCTTGGTTGGGGGACGGGACCAAGAGACCCAGTACTTC.

The chain links TRBV7-9 to TRBJ2-7, with D unresolved. The CDR3 sequence is 14 residues long. The germline V and J ends were trimmed by 1 base and 5 bases, with 12 bases remaining between them. CDR1 and CDR2 from the germline V gene are SEHNR and FQNEAQ (reference sequence). CDR3 coding DNA: TGTGCCAGCAGCTTAGGATCAAGATGGAACGAGCAGTACTTC. Encoded protein: CASSLGSRWNEQYF.

The rearrangement uses TRBV4-1 and TRBJ2-2; D possibly uses TRBD1 or TRBD2 (5 bases each). The V and J ends lost 0 bases and 4 bases respectively, with 9 bases between them. Per germline, CDR1 MGHRA and CDR2 YSYEKL. The CDR3 is 15 residues long. For the CDR3, the DNA is TGCGCCAGCAGCCAAGAGGGGACCACCACCGGGGAGCTGTTTTTT. Translated: CASSQEGTTTGELFF.

A note on this clone: A much bigger clone sits one base away, suggesting this may be a read error. The V gene is TRBV2, the J gene TRBJ2-3; D perhaps matches TRBD2 (7 bases). The germline V gene has CDR1 SNHLY and CDR2 FYNNEI. V was clipped by 1 base and J by 8 bases, with 16 bases between them. The CDR3 covers 15 residues. The CDR3 loop reads CASSEGDTSGGTQYF. CDR3 nucleotide sequence: TGTGCCAGCAGTGAAGGGGACACCTCGGGGGGTACGCAGTATTTT.

This chain uses TRBV9 with TRBJ2-3, with D unresolved. Trimming pared 0 bases from V and 12 bases from J, leaving 11 bases between. Looked up from germline, CDR1 is SGDLS and CDR2 is YYNGEE. The CDR3 has 12 amino acids. CDR3 nucleotides: TGTGCCAGCAGCGTAGACGCGGACCCTCAGTATTTT. Translated, it gives CASSVDADPQYF.

The genes are TRBV6-4 and TRBJ2-3; 13 bases fit TRBD2. The CDR3 extends over 15 amino acids. Germline V gene lookup returns CDR1 MRHNA and CDR2 SNTAGT. Losses at the gene ends were 6 bases for V and 5 bases for J; bases not matched to a gene: 5. As DNA, the CDR3 is TGTGCCAGCAGGACCCGACTAGCGGGGGGAGATACGCAGTATTTT. Translation: CASRTRLAGGDTQYF.

The chain combines TRBV27 with TRBJ1-1, with 9 bases matching TRBD1. Germline V gene data show CDR1 as MNHEY and CDR2 as SMNVEV (reference sequence). Trimming removed 2 bases from V and 1 base from J; junction bases left unmatched: 8. CDR3 length: 17 amino acids. CDR3 sequence: CASSLVPGQGENTEAFF. The CDR3 DNA reads TGTGCCAGCAGTTTAGTACCGGGACAGGGCGAGAACACTGAAGCTTTCTTT.

This clone was seen only once. The chain recombines TRBV4-3 with TRBJ2-1; 12 bases line up with TRBD2. The V gene end was trimmed by 3 bases and the J gene end by 8 bases; junction bases not matched to a gene: 11. The length of the CDR3 is 17 residues. Looked up from germline, CDR1 is LGHNA and CDR2 is YSLEER. In nucleotides, the CDR3 is TGCGCCAGCAGCCAGCTACTAGCGGGGGGCCGGATAGATGAGCAGTTCTTC. Its translation: CASSQLLAGGRIDEQFF.

V usage is TRBV10-3 and J usage is TRBJ2-7, with TRBD1 as a possible D gene (6 bases). With 10 bases removed from V and 5 bases from J, the gap between germline ends came to 21 bases. The germline V gene encodes CDR1 ENHRY and CDR2 SYGVKD. The CDR3 length is 14 residues. The chain's CDR3 is CATMPGTYLNEQYF. The CDR3 DNA reads as TGTGCCACCATGCCAGGGACATACCTAAACGAGCAGTACTTC.